This T cell receptor beta chain was found in a study of blood T cell repertoires in COVID-19. Turning to the study itself: The samples span acute and convalescent COVID-19 from the United States, Italy and Spain. T cells, B-cell-depleted T cells, or PBMCs supplied cDNA or gDNA.

The CDR3 has 14 residues. V dropped 1 base and J dropped 8 bases, with 12 bases sitting between them. The germline gives CDR1 SEHNR, CDR2 FQNEAQ (reference sequence). How the authors handled the data: Amplifying reference gene primers gave estimates of nucleated cell counts. TCRdb's table, derived via immunoSEQ multiplex PCR, lists solely in-frame clones and lacks some. V and J calls and clone size follow that table, whereas D and trimming were derived from the DNA. The data show 200,000 to 250,000 clones, approximately 80% seen once. This clone was recorded only once. The sample consisted of peripheral blood. This sequence joins TRBV7-9 and TRBJ1-3; D may be TRBD1 (6 bases). This TCR came from a woman aged 18-29 years with acute or convalescent COVID-19. DNA for the CDR3: TGTGCCAGCAGCTTAGAGGCAGGGGTGGACACCATATATTTT. It yields the protein CASSLEAGVDTIYF. Based on the CDR3 plus reference TRBV7-9 and TRBJ1-3, the full variable domain is DTGVSQNPRHKITKRGQNVTFRCDPISEHNRLYWYRQTLGQGPEFLTYFQNEAQLEKSRLLSDRFSAERPKGSFSTLEIQRTEQGDSAMYLCASSLEAGVDTIYFGEGSWLTVV.